This T cell receptor (beta chain) was documented in a study of chemoradiotherapy in HPV16-positive cancers. Study context: A couple of HPV16-positive patients' cells yielded candidate HPV-specific clones and common motifs.

Repertoires were sampled repeatedly during chemoradiotherapy. Note on this clone: Its antigen remains unknown.

Germline CDR1 SNHLY, CDR2 FYNNEI. Deletions cut 1 base from V and 6 bases from J, with 8 bases between. The CDR3 covers 13 residues. Clones were read by immunoSEQ multiplex PCR, and TCRdb kept only the in-frame ones, dropping some. The sample gives several thousand clones, under 85% of which show up once; roughly a sixth is in the top ten. Study results and limitations: For HPV16-positive patients, expanding HPV-responsive T cells associated with longer recurrence-free survival. Non-HPV-specific T cells did not expand in tumors during treatment, whereas candidate HPV-specific clones and E7-related motifs did.

This specimen was acquired from a patient who underwent chemoradiotherapy. The chain uses TRBV2 and TRBJ2-3; tentatively, D is TRBD2 (6 bases). The TCR sequence derives from a human donor with HPV-associated anogenital cancer. The CDR3, as DNA: TGTGCCAGCAGTGAAGGGGACTGGGATACGCAGTATTTT. Amino acids: CASSEGDWDTQYF.